A single sample is the source of the 13 T cell receptor beta chains below, sequenced in a study of early T cells in non-severe SARS-CoV-2 infection. Via MiXCR, TCRdb re-called the 5' RACE reads, giving one row per CDR3 protein. The top ten hold over 9.5% of the sample, which has over 45,000 distinct CDR3 sequences, roughly 8.2% seen once. Specimen: whole blood, collected at baseline. All receptors derive from an adult who was a healthcare worker with PCR-confirmed SARS-CoV-2 infection or an uninfected control (not recorded which).

There are many counts of this clonotype. The chain joins TRBV4-3 to TRBJ2-7; TRBD1 matches 7 bases. The CDR3 covers 16 residues. The trim removed 0 bases at V and 0 bases at J, leaving 5 bases unmatched. Germline CDR1 reads LGHNA; CDR2 reads YSLEER. CDR3 loop: CASSQDLGGGSYEQYF. The CDR3 nucleotides are TGCGCCAGCAGCCAAGATTTAGGGGGCGGCTCCTACGAGCAGTACTTC.

This clonotype came up many times. For the CDR3, the DNA is TGTGCCAGCAGCTTTATGGGGACTCGGCTAGCCAAGACCCAGTACTTC. This translates into CASSFMGTRLAKTQYF. V and J are TRBV7-9 and TRBJ2-5, with a possible D match to TRBD2 (6 bases). The germline V gene encodes CDR1 SEHNR and CDR2 FQNEAQ (reference sequence). The length of the CDR3 is 16 residues. The V and J ends lost 3 bases and 6 bases respectively, with 20 bases between them.

This clonotype was picked up many times. This chain links TRBV28 with TRBJ2-1; weak D call: TRBD1 (6 bases). V was cut by 5 bases and J by 7 bases, with 18 bases left in between. CDR3 size: 15 residues. Germline loops: CDR1 MDHEN, CDR2 SYDVKM. The CDR3 region is CASSPLLGTNNEQFF. CDR3 nucleotides: TGTGCCAGCAGTCCTCTTTTAGGGACAAATAATGAGCAGTTCTTC.

At least ten counts were recorded for this clonotype. The chain employs TRBV7-8 and TRBJ2-3; the match to TRBD2 covers 13 bases. Germline lookup yields CDR1 SGHVS and CDR2 FQNEAQ. There are 18 residues in the CDR3. With V trimmed by 0 bases and J by 4 bases, 7 bases remained unmatched. The CDR3 DNA sequence: TGTGCCAGCAGCTTAGCGAGGACTAGCGGGAGTTTCCCAGATACGCAGTATTTT. It encodes CASSLARTSGSFPDTQYF.

J is TRBJ2-5 and V is TRBV11-3; the match to TRBD1 covers 7 bases. The V segment lost 3 bases and the J segment 4 bases; nucleotides outside the gene matches: 8. The CDR3 length is 15 residues. Germline CDR1 and CDR2: SGHNT and YENEEA. This CDR3 reads CASSFRDSEGETQYF. The CDR3 region has the DNA TGTGCCAGCAGCTTTCGGGACAGTGAGGGAGAGACCCAGTACTTC.

The chain employs TRBV27 and TRBJ2-3, with a possible D match to TRBD2 (5 bases). This CDR3 contains 15 residues. Trimming pared 6 bases from V and 1 base from J, leaving 14 bases between. CDR1 and CDR2 (germline): MNHEY, SMNVEV (reference sequence). The CDR3 sequence is CASSRPLAGTDTQYF. In DNA form, the CDR3 reads TGTGCCAGCAGCCGACCCCTAGCCGGCACAGATACGCAGTATTTT.

This clonotype has at least ten counts. The V call is TRBV29-1, the J call TRBJ2-7; TRBD2 is a possible D gene (5 bases). CDR1 and CDR2 (germline): SQVTM, ANQGSEA. The CDR3 runs 11 residues. The V end lost 6 bases, the J end lost 4 bases, and 10 bases lay between the germline ends. This CDR3 is CSVGDGYEQYF. CDR3 bases: TGCAGCGTGGGAGACGGATACGAGCAGTACTTC.

This clonotype has ten or more counts. The V call is TRBV28, the J call TRBJ1-6, with 8 bases that match TRBD1. The ends lost 6 bases at V and 5 bases at J; junction bases unmatched: 3. The CDR3 runs 14 residues. CDR1 and CDR2 (germline): MDHEN, SYDVKM. The CDR3 protein is CASSGQGDNSPLHF. The DNA for the CDR3 is TGTGCCAGCAGCGGACAGGGAGATAATTCACCCCTCCACTTT.

This clonotype was seen ten or more times. The chain carries TRBV13 and TRBJ2-5; a weak D match, TRBD2 (5 bases). V lost 0 bases and J lost 1, with 9 bases in between. Germline CDR1 is PRHDT and CDR2 is FYEKMQ (reference sequence). This CDR3 region has 15 residues. The CDR3 loop is CASSLGRRAQETQYF. CDR3 DNA sequence: TGTGCCAGCAGCTTAGGCCGGCGGGCCCAAGAGACCCAGTACTTC.

In its sample, this clonotype was seen a few times. The CDR3 nucleotides are TGTGCCAGCAGTAACGTCGACGAGCAGTACTTC. Its translation: CASSNVDEQYF. The genes are TRBV12-3 or TRBV12-4 and TRBJ2-7; D is unresolved. Between the trimmed V and J ends, which lost 5 bases and 5 bases, there was a span of 7 bases. The CDR3 loop spans 11 amino acids.

This clonotype was observed a handful of times. The chain carries TRBV7-6 and TRBJ1-1; no reliable D call. The CDR3 has 12 amino acids. The germline V and J ends were trimmed by 5 bases and 9 bases, with 13 bases remaining between them. CDR1 SGHVS and CDR2 FNYEAQ come from the germline V gene. The CDR3 loop reads CASSQPAGKAFF. As DNA, the CDR3 is TGTGCCAGCAGCCAACCGGCTGGGAAAGCTTTCTTT.

This clonotype was observed many times. The V gene is TRBV29-1, the J gene TRBJ2-2, with 8 nucleotides matching TRBD1. The germline V gene has CDR1 SQVTM and CDR2 ANQGSEA. The CDR3 is made up of 16 amino acids. With 7 bases clipped from V and 5 bases from J, the junction kept 15 bases outside the gene matches. The DNA for the CDR3 is TGCAGCGGACGGGTCTTTCAGGGGGCAGGGACCGGGGAGCTGTTTTTT. This codes for CSGRVFQGAGTGELFF.

The V and J genes are TRBV7-2 and TRBJ2-7; 9 positions agree with TRBD2. Germline CDR1 reads SGHTA; CDR2 reads FQGNSA. The CDR3 loop spans 16 amino acids. V trimming: 4 bases; J trimming: 1 base; junction bases outside the gene matches: 8. The CDR3 DNA is TGTGCCAGCAGCTCCCCTAGCGGGATCAGGTCCTACGAGCAGTACTTC. Translation gives CASSSPSGIRSYEQYF.